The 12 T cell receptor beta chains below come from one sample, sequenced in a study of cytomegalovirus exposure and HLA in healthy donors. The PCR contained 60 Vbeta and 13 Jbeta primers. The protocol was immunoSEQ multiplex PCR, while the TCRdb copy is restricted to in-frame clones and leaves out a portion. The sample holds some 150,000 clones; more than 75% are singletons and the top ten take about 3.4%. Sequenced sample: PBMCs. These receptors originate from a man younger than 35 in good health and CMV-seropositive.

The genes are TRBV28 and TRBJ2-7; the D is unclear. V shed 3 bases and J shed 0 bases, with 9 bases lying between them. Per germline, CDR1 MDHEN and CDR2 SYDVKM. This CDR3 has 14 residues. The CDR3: CASSLGPSSYEQYF. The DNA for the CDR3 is TGTGCCAGCAGTTTGGGCCCGAGCTCCTACGAGCAGTACTTC.

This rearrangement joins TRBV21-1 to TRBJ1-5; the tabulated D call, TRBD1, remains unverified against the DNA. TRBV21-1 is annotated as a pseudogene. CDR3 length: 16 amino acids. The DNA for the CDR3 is TGTGCCAGCAGCCCCCAGAAGGACAGAGACAATCAGCCCCAGCATTTT. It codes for CASSPQKDRDNQPQHF.

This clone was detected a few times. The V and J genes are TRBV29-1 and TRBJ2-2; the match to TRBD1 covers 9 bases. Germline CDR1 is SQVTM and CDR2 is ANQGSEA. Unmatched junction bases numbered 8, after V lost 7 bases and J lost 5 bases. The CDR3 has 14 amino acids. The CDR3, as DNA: TGCAGCGCCACTTCGACAGGGGGAACCGGGGAGCTGTTTTTT. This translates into CSATSTGGTGELFF.

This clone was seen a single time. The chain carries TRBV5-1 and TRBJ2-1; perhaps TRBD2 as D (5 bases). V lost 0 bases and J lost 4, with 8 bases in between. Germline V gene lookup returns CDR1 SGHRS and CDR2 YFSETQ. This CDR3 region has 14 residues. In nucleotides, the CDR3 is TGCGCCAGCAGCTTGGAAGGGAGTTACAATGAGCAGTTCTTC. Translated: CASSLEGSYNEQFF.

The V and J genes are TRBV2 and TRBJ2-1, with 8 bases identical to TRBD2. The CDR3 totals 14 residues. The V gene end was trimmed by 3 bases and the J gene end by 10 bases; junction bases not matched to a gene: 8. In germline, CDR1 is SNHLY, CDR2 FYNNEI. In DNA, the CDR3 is TGTGCCAGCAGTGATGGGGCAGCGGGAGTCGAGCAGTTCTTC. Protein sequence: CASSDGAAGVEQFF.

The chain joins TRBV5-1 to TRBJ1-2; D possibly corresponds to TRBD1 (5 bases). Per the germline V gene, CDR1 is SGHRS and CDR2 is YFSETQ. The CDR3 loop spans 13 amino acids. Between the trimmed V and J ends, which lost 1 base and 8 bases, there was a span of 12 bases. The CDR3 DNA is TGCGCCAGCAGCTTGATTTCCAGGGAAGGCTACACCTTC. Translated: CASSLISREGYTF.

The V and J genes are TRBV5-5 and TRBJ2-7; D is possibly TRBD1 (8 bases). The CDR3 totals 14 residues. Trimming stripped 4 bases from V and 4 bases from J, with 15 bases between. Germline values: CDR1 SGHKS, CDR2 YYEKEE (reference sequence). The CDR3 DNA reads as TGTGCCAGCAGCCCGGGGGGACAGGAGTACGAGCAGTACTTC. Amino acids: CASSPGGQEYEQYF.

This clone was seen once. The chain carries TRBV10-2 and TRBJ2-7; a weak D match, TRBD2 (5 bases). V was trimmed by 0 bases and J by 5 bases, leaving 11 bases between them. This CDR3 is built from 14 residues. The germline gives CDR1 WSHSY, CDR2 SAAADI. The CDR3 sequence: CASSESRVLDEQYF. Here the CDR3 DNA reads TGCGCCAGCAGTGAGTCGAGGGTTTTGGACGAGCAGTACTTC.

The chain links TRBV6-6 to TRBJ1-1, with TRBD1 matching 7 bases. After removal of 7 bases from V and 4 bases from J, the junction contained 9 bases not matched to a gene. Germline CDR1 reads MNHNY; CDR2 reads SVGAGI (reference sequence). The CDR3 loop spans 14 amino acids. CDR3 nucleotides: TGTGCCAGCATAATGAACAGGGGTAGCACTGAAGCTTTCTTT. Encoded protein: CASIMNRGSTEAFF.

CDR3 sequence reads: CASGLPQEGGTEAFF. Here the CDR3 DNA reads TGTGCTAGTGGTTTACCTCAAGAAGGGGGCACTGAAGCTTTCTTT. The V gene is TRBV12-5, the J gene TRBJ1-1, with D maybe TRBD1 (6 bases). Germline assignment: CDR1 LGHNT and CDR2 FRNRAP. There are 15 residues in the CDR3. Trimming removed 3 bases at V and 4 bases at J, with 15 bases between.

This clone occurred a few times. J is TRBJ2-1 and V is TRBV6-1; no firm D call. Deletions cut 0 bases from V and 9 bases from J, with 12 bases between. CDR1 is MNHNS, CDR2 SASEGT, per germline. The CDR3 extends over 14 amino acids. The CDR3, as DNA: TGTGCCAGCAGTGAAGCGGCGGAGAATGGTGAGCAGTTCTTC. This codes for CASSEAAENGEQFF.

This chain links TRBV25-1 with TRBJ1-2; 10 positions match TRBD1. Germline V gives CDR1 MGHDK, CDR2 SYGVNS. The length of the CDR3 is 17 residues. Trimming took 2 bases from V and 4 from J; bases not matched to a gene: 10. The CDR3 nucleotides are TGTGCCAGCAGTGAAGGACAGGGGGTGGCTTTCGTCTATGGCTACACCTTC. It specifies CASSEGQGVAFVYGYTF.